Detailed here is one T cell receptor (beta chain). This record belongs to a study of cytomegalovirus exposure and HLA in healthy donors. The CDR3 is made up of 16 amino acids. V gave up 0 bases and J gave up 0 bases, with 10 bases separating them. In germline, CDR1 is LNHNV, CDR2 YYDKDF (reference sequence). Produced via immunoSEQ multiplex PCR; TCRdb's table is partial and in-frame only. This repertoire shows some 50,000 clones, more than 80% found once; its top ten account for around 5.8%. V is TRBV15 and J is TRBJ2-3, with a tentative D call TRBD2 (5 bases). Specimen: PBMCs. The clonotype was recovered from a woman aged 18-29 years in good health and CMV-seronegative. CDR3 amino acids: CATSREWTGSTDTQYF. The DNA of the CDR3 is TGTGCCACCAGCAGAGAGTGGACTGGAAGCACAGATACGCAGTATTTT.